Below, 10 T cell receptor beta chains from the same sample are listed, as sequenced in a study of T cell repertoires in cytomegalovirus infection. MiXCR, run by TCRdb on the reads, gives a single entry per CDR3 protein. The sample lists a few hundred thousand distinct CDR3 sequences, 35% to 50% occurring once. No antigen is known for these receptors. This specimen was cultured PBMCs, taken from culture after CMV antigen stimulation. The receptors derive from a human donor in good health (CMV status not recorded). Some clones in this sample may be carry-over from other donors' samples.

This clonotype occurred a few times. The gene calls are TRBV7-2 and TRBJ2-5; no firm D call. Germline assignment: CDR1 SGHTA and CDR2 FQGNSA. Trimming left V 3 bases short and J 5 bases short, with 7 bases between. The CDR3 has 12 residues. Here the CDR3 DNA reads TGTGCCAGCAGCTTTAGTAAGGAGACCCAGTACTTC. Its translation: CASSFSKETQYF. Drawing the rest from reference TRBV7-2 and TRBJ2-5, the complete variable domain is GAGVSQSPSNKVTEKGKDVELRCDPISGHTALYWYRQSLGQGLEFLIYFQGNSAPDKSGLPSDRFSAERTGGSVSTLTIQRTQQEDSAVYLCASSFSKETQYFGPGTRLLVL.

This clonotype occurred a few times. V and J are TRBV6-8 and TRBJ1-5, with 7 bases matching TRBD1. Germline values: CDR1 MNHGY, CDR2 SAAAGT. The CDR3 loop spans 14 amino acids. V shed 8 bases and J 6 bases; nucleotides not matched to a gene: 10. CDR3 nucleotides: TGTGCCAGCGGGACAGCAAAAGGTAGTCAGCCCCAGCATTTT. Amino acids: CASGTAKGSQPQHF.

The rearrangement joins TRBV27 to TRBJ1-2, with a tentative D call TRBD1 (5 bases). The CDR3 covers 15 residues. CDR1 and CDR2 from the germline V gene are MNHEY and SMNVEV (reference sequence). Trimming cost V 3 bases and J 6 bases, with 17 bases left between them. In nucleotides, the CDR3 is TGTGCCAGCAGTTTGAATCACGGGGAACAGGATGGCTACACCTTC. Its translation is CASSLNHGEQDGYTF.

The chain links TRBV11-3 to TRBJ2-3; 10 positions agree with TRBD2. Trimming cost V 0 bases and J 0 bases; bases outside gene matches: 6. The CDR3 consists of 18 residues. Per the germline V gene, CDR1 is SGHNT and CDR2 is YENEEA. In nucleotides, the CDR3 is TGTGCCAGCAGCTTAGATGGAACTAGCGGGGATAGCACAGATACGCAGTATTTT. It yields the protein CASSLDGTSGDSTDTQYF.

There are a few counts of this clonotype. This chain connects TRBV7-8 to TRBJ2-3; D unresolved. CDR1 is SGHVS and CDR2 is FQNEAQ in the germline V gene. Trimming pared 1 base from V and 4 bases from J, leaving 9 bases between. The CDR3 runs to 14 residues. In DNA, the CDR3 is TGTGCCAGCAGCTTAGGGGCCCAGGCAGATACGCAGTATTTT. This translates into CASSLGAQADTQYF. Full variable domain (outside the CDR3, taken from reference TRBV7-8 and TRBJ2-3): GAGVSQSPRYKVAKRGQDVALRCDPISGHVSLFWYQQALGQGPEFLTYFQNEAQLDKSGLPSDRFFAERPEGSVSTLKIQRTQQEDSAVYLCASSLGAQADTQYFGPGTRLTVL.

CDR3 amino acids: CSARTGFDYEKLFF. CDR3 coding DNA: TGCAGTGCCCGCACAGGGTTTGATTATGAAAAACTGTTTTTT. The chain combines TRBV20-1 with TRBJ1-4; maybe TRBD1 (6 bases). V lost 6 bases and J lost 6, with 17 bases in between. There are 14 residues in the CDR3. Germline V gene data show CDR1 as DFQATT and CDR2 as SNEGSKA (reference sequence).

The chain joins TRBV5-4 to TRBJ2-1; D is ambiguous. Per the germline V gene, CDR1 is SGHNT and CDR2 is YYREEE (reference sequence). Between the trimmed V and J ends, which lost 5 bases and 0 bases, there was a span of 12 bases. The CDR3 spans 15 residues. Here the CDR3 reads CASSSAGSSYNEQFF. The CDR3 bases are TGTGCCAGCAGTTCAGCAGGAAGCTCCTACAATGAGCAGTTCTTC.

A few counts support this clonotype. The gene calls are TRBV10-3 and TRBJ2-3; possible D gene TRBD1, 6 bases. The CDR3 is 14 residues long. The germline V gene has CDR1 ENHRY and CDR2 SYGVKD. Trimming pared 5 bases from V and 5 bases from J, leaving 14 bases between. The CDR3 loop reads CAISITRQVDTQYF. The CDR3 DNA sequence: TGTGCCATCAGTATCACGCGACAGGTAGATACGCAGTATTTT.

The chain employs TRBV27 and TRBJ2-1; D is perhaps TRBD2 (7 bases). Germline assignment: CDR1 MNHEY and CDR2 SMNVEV (reference sequence). The V end lost 6 bases, the J end lost 3 bases, and 21 bases lay between the germline ends. CDR3 length equals 17 residues. The DNA of the CDR3 is TGTGCCAGCAGGTTAGGGGGGGGGACCGGAGGCTACAATGAGCAGTTCTTC. Protein product: CASRLGGGTGGYNEQFF.

Only a few counts were recorded for this clonotype. This chain joins TRBV7-2 and TRBJ2-7, with 12 bases aligning to TRBD2. V trimming: 10 bases; J trimming: 2 bases; junction bases outside the gene matches: 6. Looked up from germline, CDR1 is SGHTA and CDR2 is FQGNSA. The CDR3 covers 14 residues. CDR3 in DNA: TGTGCCACGGCGAGACTAGCGGGAGCCTACGAGCAGTACTTC. As protein: CATARLAGAYEQYF.